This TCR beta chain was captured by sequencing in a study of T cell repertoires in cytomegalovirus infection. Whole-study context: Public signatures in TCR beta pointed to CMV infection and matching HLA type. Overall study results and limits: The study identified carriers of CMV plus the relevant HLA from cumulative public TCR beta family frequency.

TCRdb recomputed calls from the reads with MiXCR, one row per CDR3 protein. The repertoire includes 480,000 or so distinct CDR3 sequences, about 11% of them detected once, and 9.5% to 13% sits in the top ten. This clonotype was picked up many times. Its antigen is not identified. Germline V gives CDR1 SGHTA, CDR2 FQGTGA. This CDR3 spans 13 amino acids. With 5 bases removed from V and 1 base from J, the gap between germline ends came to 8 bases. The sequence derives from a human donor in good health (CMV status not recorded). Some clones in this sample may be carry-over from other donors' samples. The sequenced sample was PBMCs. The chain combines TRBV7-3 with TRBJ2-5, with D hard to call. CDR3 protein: CASSRGSQETQYF. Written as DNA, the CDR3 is TGTGCCAGCAGCCGAGGCTCCCAAGAGACCCAGTACTTC.